This T cell receptor beta chain is from a study of OX40 agonist ivuxolimab in advanced cancers. In the study overall: The study enrolled dose-escalation patients with hepatocellular carcinoma, melanoma, renal cell or head and neck cancer.

Germline V CDR1 and CDR2: MGHDK, SYGVNS. V gave up 5 bases and J gave up 7 bases, with 18 bases separating them. CDR3 size: 14 residues. Broader study findings: At 0.1 to 3.0 mg/kg and by week 6, CD4+ and CD8+ T cells in the blood had expanded clonally.

This clone was seen a single time. Antigen: not known. Profiling relied on immunoSEQ multiplex PCR, and the TCRdb table lists in-frame clones only, not all of them. Among 80,000 to 100,000 clones listed, 90% were seen once. The clonotype was recovered from an adult with an advanced solid tumor such as melanoma, head and neck, liver or kidney cancer. This material consisted of CD4+ or CD8+ T cells sorted from blood, taken in a trial of the OX40 agonist ivuxolimab. The chain uses TRBV25-1 and TRBJ2-7; a possible D gene is TRBD2 (6 bases). The CDR3 DNA follows: TGTGCCAGCAGTCCCGGGACTCCGCTGGGGGAGCAGTACTTC. Translation: CASSPGTPLGEQYF.